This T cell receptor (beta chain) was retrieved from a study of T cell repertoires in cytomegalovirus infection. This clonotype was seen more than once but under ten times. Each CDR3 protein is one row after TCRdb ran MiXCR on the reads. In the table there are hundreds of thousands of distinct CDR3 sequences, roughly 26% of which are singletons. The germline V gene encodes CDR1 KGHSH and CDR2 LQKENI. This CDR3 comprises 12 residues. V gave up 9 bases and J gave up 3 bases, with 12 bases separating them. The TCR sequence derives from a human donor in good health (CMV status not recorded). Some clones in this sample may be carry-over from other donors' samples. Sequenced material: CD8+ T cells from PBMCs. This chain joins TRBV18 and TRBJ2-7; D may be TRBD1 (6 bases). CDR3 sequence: CASRRDNYEQYF. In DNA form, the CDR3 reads TGTGCCAGTCGTAGGGACAACTACGAGCAGTACTTC.